Listed here are 5 T cell receptor beta chains from one sample, sequenced in a study of T cell responses to AZD1222 COVID-19 vaccine (dated by TCRdb to about 2021). Library construction relied on the immunoSEQ multiplex PCR assay. TCRdb obtained this table from immuneACCESS and retained in-frame rearrangements with V and J assigned. These tables miss some clones; where compared with another copy, unresolved V genes account for less than half of the shortfall, and the remainder is unexplained. The sample contains roughly 86,000 clones, around 89% of them found a single time. The ten largest make up roughly 32% of the sample. In light of the paper, this sample's time point label describes: baseline before first vaccination. Sequences were derived from peripheral blood, sampled on day 0 of AZD1222 vaccination. The receptors derive from an adult in good health.

The J gene is TRBJ2-1, the V gene TRBV7-6; D possibly uses TRBD1 or TRBD2 (5 bases each). Trimming left V 3 bases short and J 6 bases short, with 15 bases between. Germline V gives CDR1 SGHVS, CDR2 FNYEAQ. The CDR3 spans 15 residues. The CDR3 spells CASSFEVVRGNEQFF. The CDR3 DNA is TGTGCCAGCAGCTTTGAGGTTGTGAGGGGCAATGAGCAGTTCTTC.

The genes are TRBV15 and TRBJ2-7; 9 nucleotides align to TRBD1. Germline V gene lookup returns CDR1 LNHNV and CDR2 YYDKDF (reference sequence). J gave up 3 bases and V 2 bases, and 8 bases lay outside the gene matches. This CDR3 spans 16 amino acids. In DNA form, the CDR3 reads TGTGCCACCAGCAGACATTATCCGGGACAGGGCTACGAGCAGTACTTC. This translates into CATSRHYPGQGYEQYF. The full variable domain, its missing parts supplied by reference TRBV15 and TRBJ2-7, is DAMVIQNPRYQVTQFGKPVTLSCSQTLNHNVMYWYQQKSSQAPKLLFHYYDKDFNNEADTPDNFQSRRPNTSFCFLDIRSPGLGDTAMYLCATSRHYPGQGYEQYFGPGTRLTVT.

The genes are TRBV5-6 and TRBJ1-4, with D uncertain. Germline V gene lookup returns CDR1 SGHDT and CDR2 YYEEEE. The CDR3 is made up of 15 amino acids. V lost 1 base to trimming and J lost 5 bases, with 12 bases between them. The chain's CDR3 is CASSLRRSSNEKLFF. The CDR3, as DNA: TGTGCCAGCAGCTTGCGGCGGAGCAGCAATGAAAAACTGTTTTTT.

The CDR3 nucleotides are TGTGCCAGCAGGGGGGACAGACTATACGAGCAGTACTTC. Its protein product is CASRGDRLYEQYF. The rearrangement uses TRBV27 and TRBJ2-7, with 7 bases lining up with TRBD1. CDR3 length: 13 amino acids. CDR1 and CDR2 from the germline V gene are MNHEY and SMNVEV (reference sequence). V trimming: 6 bases; J trimming: 4 bases; junction bases outside the gene matches: 6.

V usage is TRBV5-1 and J usage is TRBJ1-1; D unclear. The CDR3 covers 14 residues. V lost 0 bases and J 1 base, leaving 7 bases between the germline ends. The V gene's germline CDR1 is SGHRS and CDR2 YFSETQ. The CDR3 DNA is TGCGCCAGCAGCTTGGAGAACACGAACACTGAAGCTTTCTTT. Protein: CASSLENTNTEAFF.